This TCR beta chain is from a study of blood T cell repertoires in COVID-19. Turning to the study itself: In each case, the material was cDNA or gDNA derived from T cells, B-cell-depleted T cells, or PBMCs.

Authors' analysis steps: Amplification of reference gene primers provided the estimated nucleated cell counts. Clones were read by immunoSEQ multiplex PCR, and TCRdb kept only the in-frame ones, dropping some. V and J calls plus clone size are reproduced from that table; the DNA served to infer D and trimming. The data show about 300,000 clones, roughly 85% seen once. CDR3 length: 14 amino acids. Germline lookup yields CDR1 LNHNV and CDR2 YYDKDF (reference sequence). V lost 5 bases and J lost 8, with 15 bases in between. This chain links TRBV15 with TRBJ1-4, with unresolved D. Material: peripheral blood. This TCR was recovered from a human donor in a cohort sampled during active COVID-19. CDR3 residues: CATSPDLVKEKLFF. The CDR3 DNA follows: TGTGCCACCAGCCCTGATTTAGTCAAGGAAAAACTGTTTTTT.